This is a list of T cell receptor beta chains from one sample in a study of T cell responses to AZD1222 COVID-19 vaccine. Generated by immunoSEQ multiplex PCR, the TCRdb table keeps only in-frame clones and is missing some. The data show nearly 90,000 clones, roughly 86% seen once. The specimen was peripheral blood, collected on day 0 of AZD1222 vaccination. These receptor sequences come from an adult in good health. CDR3s include the opening cysteine and the closing phenylalanine or tryptophan. The order of the fields is clone size, V gene, D gene, J gene, CDR3 DNA, CDR3 protein. The D gene is left open where the match is weak. Clone size is shown for a subset of rows, as once, few, many or a class of expanded clone.

>.|TRBV18|.|TRBJ2-7
TGTGCCAGCTCACCTCAGGATGGGAGCTCCTACGAGCAGTACTTC
CASSPQDGSSYEQYF
>.|TRBV19|.|TRBJ1-5
TGTGCCAGTAGTTTCGGGGGTGGGGCACGGCAGCCCCAGCATTTT
CASSFGGGARQPQHF
>.|TRBV6-2/TRBV6-3|.|TRBJ1-2
TGTGCCAGCAGTTTAGGCCCTATGAACTATGGCTACACCTTC
CASSLGPMNYGYTF
>.|TRBV9|.|TRBJ2-1
TGTGCCAGCAGCGTATTCCATACAGGGCGTCCCAACAATGAGCAGTTCTTC
CASSVFHTGRPNNEQFF
>.|TRBV19|TRBD1|TRBJ2-2
TGTGCCAGTCGTCAGGACAGGGCCGTCGGCGGGGAGCTGTTTTTT
CASRQDRAVGGELFF
>.|TRBV28|.|TRBJ2-3
TGTGCCAGCAGTTTAGTGATGGGAGATACGCAGTATTTT
CASSLVMGDTQYF
>.|TRBV28|.|TRBJ1-4
TGTGCCAGCAGTTCCGCCGGGTCCCGCGTAAGTGAAAAACTGTTTTTT
CASSSAGSRVSEKLFF
>once|TRBV4-1|.|TRBJ2-7
TGCGCCAGCAGCCTCGAGGGGGGCTACGAGCAGTACTTC
CASSLEGGYEQYF
>.|TRBV7-9|TRBD2|TRBJ2-3
TGTGCCAGCAGCTTACCCTTCCGACTAGCGGGAGGCTCAGATACGCAGTATTTT
CASSLPFRLAGGSDTQYF
>.|TRBV27|TRBD1|TRBJ1-5
TGTGCCAGCAGTGCGACAGGGTCGGGCAATCAGCCCCAGCATTTT
CASSATGSGNQPQHF